This T cell receptor (beta chain) was captured in a study of blood T cell repertoires in COVID-19. Study details: Acute-phase and convalescent COVID-19 samples originated in the United States, Italy and Spain. Sample material is recorded as cDNA or gDNA derived from T cells, B-cell-depleted T cells, or PBMCs.

As originally analysed: Scientists estimated how many nucleated cells there were by amplifying reference gene primers. The method was immunoSEQ multiplex PCR; TCRdb's version includes in-frame clones alone and lacks a portion of them. That table furnishes V, J and clone size, whereas the DNA furnished D and trimming. The sample carries about 140,000 clones, 75% to 90% recorded once. With 9 bases clipped from V and 4 bases from J, the junction kept 14 bases outside the gene matches. Germline loops: CDR1 ENHRY, CDR2 SYGVKD. The CDR3 spans 15 residues. The origin of this receptor is a man aged 45 to 65 who had recovered from COVID-19. The chain employs TRBV10-3 and TRBJ1-2, with 7 bases identical to TRBD1. Sequencing was performed on peripheral blood. The CDR3 nucleotides are TGTGCCATTTCCAACCGGACGGGGACAGCCTATGGCTACACCTTC. It translates to CAISNRTGTAYGYTF.